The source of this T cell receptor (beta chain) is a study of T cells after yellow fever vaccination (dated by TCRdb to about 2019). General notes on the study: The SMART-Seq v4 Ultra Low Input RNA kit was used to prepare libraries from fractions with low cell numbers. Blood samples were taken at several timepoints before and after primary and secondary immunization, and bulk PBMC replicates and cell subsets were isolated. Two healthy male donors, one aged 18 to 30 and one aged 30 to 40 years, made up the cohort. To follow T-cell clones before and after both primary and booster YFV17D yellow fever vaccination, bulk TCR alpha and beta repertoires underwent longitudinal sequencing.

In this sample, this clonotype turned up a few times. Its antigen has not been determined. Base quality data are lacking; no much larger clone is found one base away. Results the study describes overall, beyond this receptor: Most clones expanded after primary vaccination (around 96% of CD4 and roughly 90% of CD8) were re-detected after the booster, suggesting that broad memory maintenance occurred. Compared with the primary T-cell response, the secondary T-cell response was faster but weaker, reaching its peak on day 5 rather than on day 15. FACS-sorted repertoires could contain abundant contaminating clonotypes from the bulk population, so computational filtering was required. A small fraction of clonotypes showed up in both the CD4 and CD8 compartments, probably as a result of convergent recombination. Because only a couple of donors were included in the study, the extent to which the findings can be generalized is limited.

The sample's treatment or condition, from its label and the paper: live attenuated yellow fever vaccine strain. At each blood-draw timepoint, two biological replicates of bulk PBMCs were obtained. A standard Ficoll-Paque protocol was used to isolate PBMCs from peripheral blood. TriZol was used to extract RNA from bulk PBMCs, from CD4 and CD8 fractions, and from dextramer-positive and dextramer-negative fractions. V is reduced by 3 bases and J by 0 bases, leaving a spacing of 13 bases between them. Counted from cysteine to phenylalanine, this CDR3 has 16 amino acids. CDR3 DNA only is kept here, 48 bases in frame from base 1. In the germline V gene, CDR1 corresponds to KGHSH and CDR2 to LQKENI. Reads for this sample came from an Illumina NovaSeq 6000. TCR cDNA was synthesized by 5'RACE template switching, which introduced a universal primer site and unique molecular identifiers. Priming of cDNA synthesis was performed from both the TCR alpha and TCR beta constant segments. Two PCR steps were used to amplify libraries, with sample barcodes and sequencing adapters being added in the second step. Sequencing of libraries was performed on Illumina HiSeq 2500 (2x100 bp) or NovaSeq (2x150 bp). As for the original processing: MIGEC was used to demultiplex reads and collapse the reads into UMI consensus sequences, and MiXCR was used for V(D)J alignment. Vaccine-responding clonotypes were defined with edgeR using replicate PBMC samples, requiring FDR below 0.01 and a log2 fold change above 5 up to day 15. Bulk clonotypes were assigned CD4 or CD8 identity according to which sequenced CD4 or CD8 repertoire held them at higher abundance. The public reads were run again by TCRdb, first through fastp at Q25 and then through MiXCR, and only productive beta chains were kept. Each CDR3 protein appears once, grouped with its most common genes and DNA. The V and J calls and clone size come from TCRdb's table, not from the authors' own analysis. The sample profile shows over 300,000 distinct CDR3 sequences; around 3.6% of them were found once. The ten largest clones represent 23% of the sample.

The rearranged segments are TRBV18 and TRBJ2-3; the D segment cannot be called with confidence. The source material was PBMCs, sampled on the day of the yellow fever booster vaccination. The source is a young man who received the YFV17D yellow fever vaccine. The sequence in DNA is TGTGCCAGCTCACCCCGTTCGGACCTAAGCACAGATACGCAGTATTTT. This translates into CASSPRSDLSTDTQYF. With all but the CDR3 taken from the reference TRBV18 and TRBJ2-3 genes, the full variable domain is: NAGVMQNPRHLVRRRGQEARLRCSPMKGHSHVYWYRQLPEEGLKFMVYLQKENIIDESGMPKERFSAEFPKEGPSILRIQQVVRGDSAAYFCASSPRSDLSTDTQYFGPGTRLTVL.